This T cell receptor beta chain was obtained from a study of T cell changes during pregnancy in multiple sclerosis. Looked up from germline, CDR1 is SGHKS and CDR2 is YYEKEE (reference sequence). There are 13 residues in the CDR3. V was trimmed by 1 base and J by 4 bases, leaving 8 bases between them. Profiling relied on immunoSEQ multiplex PCR, and the TCRdb table lists in-frame clones only, not all of them. The sample consists of under 20,000 clones, 84% of them appearing once. The sample consisted of CD8+ T cells from peripheral blood mononuclear cells, taken in the second trimester of pregnancy. The V and J genes are TRBV5-5 and TRBJ2-5; maybe TRBD1 (6 bases). This TCR was recovered from a female donor in good health, enrolled as a control in a pregnancy study. The DNA for the CDR3 is TGTGCCAGCAGCTTGACCAGGGGAGAGACCCAGTACTTC. This encodes CASSLTRGETQYF.